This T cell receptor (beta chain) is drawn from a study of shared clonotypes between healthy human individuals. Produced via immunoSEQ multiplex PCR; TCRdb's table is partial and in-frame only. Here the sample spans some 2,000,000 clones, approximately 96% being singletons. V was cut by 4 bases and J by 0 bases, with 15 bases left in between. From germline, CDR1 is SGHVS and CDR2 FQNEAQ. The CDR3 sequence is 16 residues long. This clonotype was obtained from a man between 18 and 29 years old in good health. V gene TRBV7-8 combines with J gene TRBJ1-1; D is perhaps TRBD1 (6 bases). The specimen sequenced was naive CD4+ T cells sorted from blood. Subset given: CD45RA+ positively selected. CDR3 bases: TGTGCCAGCAGCTCCCGAGGGGGGAATATGAACACTGAAGCTTTCTTT. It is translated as CASSSRGGNMNTEAFF.